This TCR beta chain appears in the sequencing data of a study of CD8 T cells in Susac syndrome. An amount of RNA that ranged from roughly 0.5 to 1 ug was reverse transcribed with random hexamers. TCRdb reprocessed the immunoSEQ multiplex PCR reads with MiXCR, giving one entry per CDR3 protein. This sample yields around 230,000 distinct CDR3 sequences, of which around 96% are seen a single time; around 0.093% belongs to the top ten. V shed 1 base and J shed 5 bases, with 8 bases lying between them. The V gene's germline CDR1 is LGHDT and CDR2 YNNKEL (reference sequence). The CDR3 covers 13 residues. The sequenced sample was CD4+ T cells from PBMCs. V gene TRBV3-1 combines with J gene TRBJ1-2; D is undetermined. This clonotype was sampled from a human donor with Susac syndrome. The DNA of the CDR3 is TGTGCCAGCAGCCAAGCAGCGCAGTATGGCTACACCTTC. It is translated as CASSQAAQYGYTF.